This T cell receptor (beta chain) derives from a study of T cell repertoires in cytomegalovirus infection. TCRdb re-called the reads through MiXCR, storing one row per CDR3 protein. Seen here are 290,000 or so distinct CDR3 sequences, 8% to 10% observed once, and the top ten hold about 2.3%. This clonotype appeared many times. Trimming took off 5 bases at V and 7 bases at J, with 11 bases between the two ends. From germline, CDR1 is SGHTA and CDR2 FQGNSA. This CDR3 contains 13 residues. The material sequenced was PBMCs. The sequence was collected from a human donor in good health (CMV status not recorded). Some clones in this sample may be carry-over from other donors' samples. The rearrangement joins TRBV7-2 to TRBJ2-2; D is undetermined. CDR3 protein: CASSLLRDGELFF. In DNA form, the CDR3 reads TGTGCCAGCAGCCTCCTAAGGGACGGGGAGCTGTTTTTT.